These 28 T cell receptor beta chains originate from one sample sequenced in a study of blood T cells in healthy people across ages. The second PCR ran roughly 7 to 12 cycles with a sample-barcoded 5' primer and J-beta primers. TCRdb re-derived calls from the 5' RACE reads in MiXCR, one entry per CDR3 protein. The sample lists 550,000 to 800,000 distinct CDR3 sequences, 21% occurring once. Sequenced: blood. The receptors shown here come from a man in his 70s in good health.

About this clonotype itself: With a much larger clone just one base away, this may be a read error. This sequence joins TRBV4-3 and TRBJ1-4, with unresolved D. The germline CDR1 and CDR2 sequences are LGHNA and YSLEER. The CDR3 loop spans 16 amino acids. DNA for the CDR3: TGCGCCGGCAGCCAACAGATCGCAGGAACTAATGAAAAACTGTTTTTT. Translated: CAGSQQIAGTNEKLFF.

As concerns this clonotype: No conserved phenylalanine or tryptophan ends this CDR3, so it is likely a read error. The chain couples TRBV4-1 to TRBJ2-5, with 13 positions matching TRBD2. In germline, CDR1 is MGHRA, CDR2 YSYEKL. CDR3 size: 16 residues. V lost 3 bases, J lost 2 bases, and 3 bases stayed unmatched. The CDR3, as DNA: TGCGCCAGCAGCCATGGGACTAGCGGGAAACAAGAGACCCAGTACCTC. Translation gives CASSHGTSGKQETQYL.

This chain links TRBV27 with TRBJ2-5, with D hard to call. CDR3 size: 17 residues. Germline-derived CDR1 and CDR2 are MNHEY and SMNVEV (reference sequence). Trimming pared 4 bases from V and 3 bases from J, leaving 21 bases between. The CDR3 coding sequence is TGTGCCAGCAGTTCAAAGTCTGATAGATGGAGAGAAGAGACCCAGTACTTC. This encodes CASSSKSDRWREETQYF.

The rearrangement links TRBV12-3 or TRBV12-4 to TRBJ1-5; 8 bases are shared with TRBD1. The CDR3 spans 14 residues. J was trimmed by 6 bases and V by 6 bases; bases with no gene match: 7. CDR3 nucleotide sequence: TGTGCCAGCAGGGGACAGGCGGTGGTTCAGCCCCAGCATTTT. Its protein is CASRGQAVVQPQHF.

The J gene is TRBJ2-7, the V gene TRBV20-1, with 8 bases aligning to TRBD2. CDR1 DFQATT and CDR2 SNEGSKA come from the germline V gene (reference sequence). There are 13 residues in the CDR3. V was pared by 3 bases and J by 6 bases, with 7 bases of the junction left unmatched. The DNA for the CDR3 is TGCAGTGCTAGTTTTAGCGGGACTGGCGAGCAGTACTTC. Translation: CSASFSGTGEQYF.

This clonotype was detected ten times or more. V and J are TRBV7-3 and TRBJ2-5; D gene unclear. The J call may be in error: the DNA end matches TRBJ2-1 better. This CDR3 spans 12 amino acids. Germline lookup yields CDR1 SGHTA and CDR2 FQGTGA. The CDR3 is CASSFDGREQFF. CDR3 DNA: TGTGCCAGCAGCTTCGATGGCAGGGAGCAGTTCTTC.

The chain joins TRBV7-9 to TRBJ2-4; 7 positions agree with TRBD2. This CDR3 spans 14 amino acids. Germline lookup yields CDR1 SEHNR and CDR2 FQNEAQ (reference sequence). With V trimmed by 6 bases and J by 8 bases, 10 bases remained unmatched. CDR3 nucleotides: TGTGCCAGCAGTGTTTCCGGGACTACAGACATTCAGTACTTC. This translates into CASSVSGTTDIQYF.

The table lists this clonotype with many counts. The chain couples TRBV28 to TRBJ2-7; 12 nucleotides align to TRBD2. This CDR3 has 15 residues. The J segment lost 5 bases and the V segment lost 2 bases, leaving 4 bases of the junction unmatched. The germline V gene has CDR1 MDHEN and CDR2 SYDVKM. The CDR3 sequence is CASSLLAGGAHEQYF. The CDR3 DNA reads TGTGCCAGCAGTTTACTAGCGGGAGGGGCCCACGAGCAGTACTTC.

The V call is TRBV20-1, the J call TRBJ2-5, with TRBD2 matching 12 bases. Germline CDR1 reads DFQATT; CDR2 reads SNEGSKA (reference sequence). CDR3 length equals 17 residues. V was clipped by 0 bases and J by 5 bases; unmatched bases: 10. CDR3 residues: CSARERLAGGPWETQYF. Written as DNA, the CDR3 is TGCAGTGCTAGAGAGAGGCTAGCGGGAGGGCCTTGGGAGACCCAGTACTTC.

This clonotype came up a few times. The V call is TRBV11-2, the J call TRBJ2-7, with 12 bases lining up with TRBD2. J gave up 2 bases and V 4 bases, and 6 bases lay outside the gene matches. CDR3 length: 16 residues. Germline values: CDR1 SGHAT, CDR2 FQNNGV. CDR3 DNA: TGTGCCAGCAGCTCCCGGACTAGCGGGAAAACCTACGAGCAGTACTTC. Protein: CASSSRTSGKTYEQYF.

This clonotype was seen repeatedly, ten times or more. V usage is TRBV12-3 or TRBV12-4 and J usage is TRBJ2-1; TRBD1 aligns across 8 bases. The CDR3 covers 15 residues. Unmatched junction bases numbered 2, after V lost 4 bases and J lost 0 bases. The CDR3 here is CASSSGGGSYNEQFF. CDR3 in DNA: TGTGCCAGCAGTTCAGGGGGCGGCTCCTACAATGAGCAGTTCTTC.

In DNA form, the CDR3 reads TGTGCCAGCAAGACGGACTCCTACGAGCAGTACTTC. It codes for CASKTDSYEQYF. V usage is TRBV6-2 or TRBV6-3 and J usage is TRBJ2-7; no firm D call. This CDR3 has 12 residues. Per germline, CDR1 MNHEY and CDR2 SVGEGT. V shed 7 bases and J shed 0 bases, with 7 bases lying between them.

V and J are TRBV12-3 or TRBV12-4 and TRBJ2-7; 7 positions match TRBD2. Trimming took 4 bases from V and 6 from J; bases not matched to a gene: 3. CDR3 size: 12 residues. DNA of the CDR3: TGTGCCAGCAGTTCGACTAGCTCCGAGCAGTACTTC. Translating it yields CASSSTSSEQYF.

This clonotype was seen more than once but under ten times. V is TRBV4-1 and J is TRBJ2-5; 11 bases map to TRBD1. CDR3 length equals 16 residues. CDR1 MGHRA and CDR2 YSYEKL come from the germline V gene. Trimming took 1 base from V and 4 from J; bases not matched to a gene: 5. The CDR3 loop reads CASSQGWTGGVETQYF. The DNA for the CDR3 is TGCGCCAGCAGCCAAGGGTGGACAGGGGGCGTAGAGACCCAGTACTTC.

This clonotype was counted at least ten times. The chain links TRBV6-1 to TRBJ1-1; D is perhaps TRBD1 (5 bases). CDR1 and CDR2 from the germline V gene are MNHNS and SASEGT. The germline V and J ends were trimmed by 1 base and 0 bases, with 6 bases remaining between them. This CDR3 contains 14 residues. The CDR3 spells CASSEGQLNTEAFF. For the CDR3, the DNA is TGTGCCAGCAGTGAAGGACAGTTGAACACTGAAGCTTTCTTT.

Concerning this clonotype: The CDR3 ends on some other residue instead of the conserved phenylalanine or tryptophan, so this is likely a read error. No DNA is shown, since the ends of the CDR3 on it are uncertain; the CDR3 is the one TCRdb lists. The chain couples TRBV29-1 to TRBJ1-2; TRBD1 is the table's D call, not checked against the DNA. 11 amino acids form the CDR3, both terminal residues included. The germline V gene has CDR1 SQVTM and CDR2 ANQGSEA. The CDR3 sequence is CSVGSGTGFDG.

CDR3 sequence reads: CASSRTGRQETQYF. CDR3 nucleotides: TGCGCCAGCAGCCGGACAGGGAGACAAGAGACCCAGTACTTC. The genes are TRBV5-1 and TRBJ2-5; 8 nucleotides agree with TRBD1. CDR3 size: 14 residues. The J segment lost 2 bases and the V segment lost 4 bases, leaving 4 bases of the junction unmatched. The V gene's germline CDR1 is SGHRS and CDR2 YFSETQ.

The CDR3 bases are TGTGCCAGCAGCACTAGCGGGAGGGCCGAAAACATTCAGTACTTC. Its protein is CASSTSGRAENIQYF. This chain uses TRBV12-3 or TRBV12-4 with TRBJ2-4, with 13 bases that match TRBD2. Germline trimming cut 6 bases from V and 5 bases from J; bases unmatched to any gene: 4. The CDR3 is 15 amino acids.

The chain has TRBV20-1 and TRBJ2-5, with TRBD2 identical over 10 bases. The J call may be in error: the DNA end matches TRBJ2-1 better. This CDR3 has 15 amino acids. The germline CDR1 and CDR2 sequences are DFQATT and SNEGSKA (reference sequence). The CDR3 spells CSARELAGGPHEQFF. The CDR3 DNA follows: TGCAGTGCTAGAGAATTAGCGGGAGGCCCCCATGAGCAGTTCTTC.

The rearrangement links TRBV20-1 to TRBJ2-3, with no clear D. This CDR3 has 15 amino acids. Trimming removed 3 bases at V and 2 bases at J, with 15 bases between. CDR1 and CDR2 from the germline V gene are DFQATT and SNEGSKA (reference sequence). Here the CDR3 reads CSASLPRAHTDTQYF. CDR3 bases: TGCAGTGCTAGCCTACCAAGGGCCCACACAGATACGCAGTATTTT.

This clonotype was detected many times. The V and J genes are TRBV11-2 and TRBJ2-5; TRBD2 matches 9 bases. Germline CDR1 and CDR2: SGHAT and FQNNGV. CDR3 length: 13 amino acids. With 3 bases clipped from V and 4 bases from J, the junction kept 0 bases outside the gene matches. CDR3 sequence: CASSLGLAETQYF. CDR3 in DNA: TGTGCCAGCAGCTTGGGACTAGCAGAGACCCAGTACTTC.

With respect to this clonotype: This may come from a read error, since a much larger clone is one base off. The rearrangement uses TRBV25-1 and TRBJ2-1, with 8 bases matching TRBD2. From germline, CDR1 is MGHDK and CDR2 SYGVNS. The CDR3 sequence is 15 residues long. CDR3 nucleotides: TGTGCCAGCAGTGAAATGGTCGGGAGGGCCAATGGGCAGTTCTTC. Amino acid sequence: CASSEMVGRANGQFF.

This clonotype was counted a few times. An end of the junction does not agree with germline; a read error may underlie this. J is TRBJ2-5 and V is TRBV27; 9 nucleotides line up with TRBD1. This CDR3 is built from 14 residues. Per the germline V gene, CDR1 is MNHEY and CDR2 is SMNVEV (reference sequence). The CDR3 nucleotides are TGTGCCGGCAGTTTACAGGGGGCAGGAGAGACCCAGTACTTC. Protein sequence: CAGSLQGAGETQYF.

J is TRBJ1-6 and V is TRBV7-2; D may be TRBD1 (5 bases). Germline V gene lookup returns CDR1 SGHTA and CDR2 FQGNSA. V was trimmed by 5 bases and J by 4 bases, leaving 12 bases between them. The CDR3 contains 15 residues. This CDR3 reads CASSLSDSYNSPLHF. In DNA form, the CDR3 reads TGTGCCAGCAGCCTTAGCGACAGTTATAATTCACCCCTCCACTTT.

This clonotype appeared a few times. The rearrangement uses TRBV20-1 and TRBJ2-5, with 7 bases that match TRBD2. V dropped 0 bases and J dropped 2; count of bases not matched to a gene: 9. CDR1 and CDR2 from the germline V gene are DFQATT and SNEGSKA (reference sequence). The CDR3 is 16 residues long. CDR3 loop: CSARDMRETPQETQYF. The CDR3 region has the DNA TGCAGTGCTAGAGATATGCGGGAGACGCCTCAAGAGACCCAGTACTTC.

The chain links TRBV19 to TRBJ2-7; no reliable D call. CDR3 length: 11 amino acids. Trimming shortened V by 1 base and J by 3 bases, and 1 base separated the two germline ends. Germline V gene data show CDR1 as LNHDA and CDR2 as SQIVND (reference sequence). The CDR3 DNA sequence: TGTGCCAGTAGTATAGTCTACGAGCAGTACTTC. This sequence encodes CASSIVYEQYF.

This chain joins TRBV3-1 and TRBJ2-2; D remains unclear. Per germline, CDR1 LGHDT and CDR2 YNNKEL (reference sequence). The CDR3 length is 14 residues. Trimming removed 4 bases from V and 2 bases from J, with 8 bases in between. This chain's CDR3 is CASSRLINTGELFF. The CDR3 bases are TGTGCCAGCAGCCGACTTATAAACACCGGGGAGCTGTTTTTT.

This clonotype has just a few counts. The chain links TRBV6-5 to TRBJ2-2; no clear D gene. From germline, CDR1 is MNHEY and CDR2 SVGAGI. Trimming removed 2 bases at V and 1 base at J, with 8 bases between. The CDR3 sequence is 15 residues long. The CDR3 loop reads CASSYTAGNTGELFF. In DNA, the CDR3 is TGTGCCAGCAGTTACACCGCAGGGAACACCGGGGAGCTGTTTTTT.